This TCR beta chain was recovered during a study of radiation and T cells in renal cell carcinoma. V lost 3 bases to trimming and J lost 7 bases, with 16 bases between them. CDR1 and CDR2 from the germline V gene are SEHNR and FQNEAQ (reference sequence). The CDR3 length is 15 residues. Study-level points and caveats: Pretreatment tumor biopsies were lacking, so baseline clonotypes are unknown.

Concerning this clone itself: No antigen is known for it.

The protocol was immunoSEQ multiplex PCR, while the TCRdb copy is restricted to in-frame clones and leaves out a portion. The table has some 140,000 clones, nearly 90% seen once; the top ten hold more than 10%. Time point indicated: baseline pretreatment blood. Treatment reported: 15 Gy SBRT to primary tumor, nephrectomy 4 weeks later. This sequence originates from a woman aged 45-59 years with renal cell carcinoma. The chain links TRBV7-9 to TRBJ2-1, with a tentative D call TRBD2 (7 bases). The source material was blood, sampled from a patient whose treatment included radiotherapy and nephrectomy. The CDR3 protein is CASSFREGGENEQFF. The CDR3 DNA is TGTGCCAGCAGCTTCCGGGAAGGGGGGGAAAATGAGCAGTTCTTC.